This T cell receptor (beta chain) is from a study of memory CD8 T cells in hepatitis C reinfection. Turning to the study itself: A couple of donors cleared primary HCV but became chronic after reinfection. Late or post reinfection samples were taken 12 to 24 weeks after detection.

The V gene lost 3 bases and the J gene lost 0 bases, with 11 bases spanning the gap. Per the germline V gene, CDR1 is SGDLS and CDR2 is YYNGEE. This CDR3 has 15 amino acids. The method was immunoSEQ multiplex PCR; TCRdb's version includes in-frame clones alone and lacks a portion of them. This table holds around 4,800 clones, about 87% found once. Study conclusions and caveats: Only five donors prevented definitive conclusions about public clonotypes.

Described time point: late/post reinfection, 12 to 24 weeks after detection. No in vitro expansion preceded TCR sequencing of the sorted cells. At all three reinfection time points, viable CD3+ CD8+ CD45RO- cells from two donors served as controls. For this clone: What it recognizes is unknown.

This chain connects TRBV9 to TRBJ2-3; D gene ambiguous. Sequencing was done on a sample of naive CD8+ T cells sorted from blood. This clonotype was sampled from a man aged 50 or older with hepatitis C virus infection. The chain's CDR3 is CASSDTLHSTDTQYF. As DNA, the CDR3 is TGTGCCAGCAGCGATACTCTTCATAGCACAGATACGCAGTATTTT.